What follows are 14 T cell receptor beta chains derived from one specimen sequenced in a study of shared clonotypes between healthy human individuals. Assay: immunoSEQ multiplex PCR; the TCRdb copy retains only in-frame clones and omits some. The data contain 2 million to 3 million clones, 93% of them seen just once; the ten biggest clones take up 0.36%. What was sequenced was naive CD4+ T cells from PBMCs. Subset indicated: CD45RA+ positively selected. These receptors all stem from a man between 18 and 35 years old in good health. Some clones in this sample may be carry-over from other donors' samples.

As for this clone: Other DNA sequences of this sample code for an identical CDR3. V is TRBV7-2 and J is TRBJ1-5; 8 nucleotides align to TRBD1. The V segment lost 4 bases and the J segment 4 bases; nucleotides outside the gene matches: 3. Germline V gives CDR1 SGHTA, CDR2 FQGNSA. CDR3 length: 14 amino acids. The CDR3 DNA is TGTGCCAGCAGCTCGAGACAGGGGAATCAGCCCCAGCATTTT. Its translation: CASSSRQGNQPQHF.

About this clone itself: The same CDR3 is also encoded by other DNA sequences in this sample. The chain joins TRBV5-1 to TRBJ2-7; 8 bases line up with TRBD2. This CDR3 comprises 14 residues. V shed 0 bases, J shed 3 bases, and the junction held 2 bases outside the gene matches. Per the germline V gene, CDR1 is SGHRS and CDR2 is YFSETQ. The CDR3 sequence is CASSLAGTSYEQYF. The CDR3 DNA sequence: TGCGCCAGCAGCTTGGCGGGGACTAGCTACGAGCAGTACTTC.

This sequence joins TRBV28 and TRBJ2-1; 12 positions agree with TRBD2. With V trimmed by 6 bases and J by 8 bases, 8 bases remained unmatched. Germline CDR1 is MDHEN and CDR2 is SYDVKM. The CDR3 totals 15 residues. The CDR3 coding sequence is TGTGCCAGCAGCCTAGCGGGAGGGCCGAGAGATGAGCAGTTCTTC. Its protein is CASSLAGGPRDEQFF.

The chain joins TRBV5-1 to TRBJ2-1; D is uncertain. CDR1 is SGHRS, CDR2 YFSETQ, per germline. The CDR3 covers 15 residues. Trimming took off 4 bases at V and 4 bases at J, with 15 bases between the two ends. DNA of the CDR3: TGCGCCAGCAGCGATAGCAGTCTCAATTACAATGAGCAGTTCTTC. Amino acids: CASSDSSLNYNEQFF.

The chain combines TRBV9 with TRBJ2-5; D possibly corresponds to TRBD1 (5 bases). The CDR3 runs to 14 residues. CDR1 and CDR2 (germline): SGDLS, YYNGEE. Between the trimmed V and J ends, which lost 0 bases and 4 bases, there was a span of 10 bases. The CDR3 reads CASSVDRQGETQYF. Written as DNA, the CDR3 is TGTGCCAGCAGCGTAGATCGGCAGGGAGAGACCCAGTACTTC.

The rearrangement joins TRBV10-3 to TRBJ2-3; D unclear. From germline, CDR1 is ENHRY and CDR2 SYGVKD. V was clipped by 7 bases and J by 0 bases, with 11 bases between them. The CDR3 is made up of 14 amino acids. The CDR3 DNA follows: TGTGCCATCACAAGTACGACTAGCACAGATACGCAGTATTTT. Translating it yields CAITSTTSTDTQYF.

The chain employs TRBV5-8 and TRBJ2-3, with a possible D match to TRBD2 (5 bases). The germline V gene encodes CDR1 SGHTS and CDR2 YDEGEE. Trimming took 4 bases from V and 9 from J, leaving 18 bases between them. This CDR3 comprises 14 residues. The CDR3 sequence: CASSVGIQVLTQYF. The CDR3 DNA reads TGTGCCAGCAGCGTCGGGATCCAGGTCCTGACGCAGTATTTT.

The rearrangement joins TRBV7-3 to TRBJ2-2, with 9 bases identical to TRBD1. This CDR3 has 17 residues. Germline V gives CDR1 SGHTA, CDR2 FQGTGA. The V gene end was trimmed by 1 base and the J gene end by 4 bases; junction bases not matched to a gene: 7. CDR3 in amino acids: CASSLRPGQGGTGELFF. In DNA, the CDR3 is TGTGCCAGCAGCTTAAGACCGGGACAGGGTGGCACCGGGGAGCTGTTTTTT.

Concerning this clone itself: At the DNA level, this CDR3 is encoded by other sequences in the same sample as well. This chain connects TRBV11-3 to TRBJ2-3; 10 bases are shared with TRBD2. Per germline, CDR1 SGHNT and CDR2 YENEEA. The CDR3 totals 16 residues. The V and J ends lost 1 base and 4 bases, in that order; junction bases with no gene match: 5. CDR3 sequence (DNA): TGTGCCAGCAGCTTAGGTCTAGCGGGAGTCTCAGATACGCAGTATTTT. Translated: CASSLGLAGVSDTQYF.

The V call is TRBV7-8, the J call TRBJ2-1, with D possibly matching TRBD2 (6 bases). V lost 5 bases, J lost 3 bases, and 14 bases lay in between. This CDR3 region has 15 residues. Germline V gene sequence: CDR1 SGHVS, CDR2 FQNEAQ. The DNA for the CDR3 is TGTGCCAGCAGCCCGCTAGCGTCTAGCTACAATGAGCAGTTCTTC. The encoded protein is CASSPLASSYNEQFF.

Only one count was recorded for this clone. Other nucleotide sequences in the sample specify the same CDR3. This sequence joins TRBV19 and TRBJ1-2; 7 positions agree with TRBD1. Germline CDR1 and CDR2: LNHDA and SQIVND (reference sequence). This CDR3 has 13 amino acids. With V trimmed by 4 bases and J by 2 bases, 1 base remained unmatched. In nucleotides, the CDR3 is TGTGCCAGTAGTAAACAGGGGAACTATGGCTACACCTTC. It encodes CASSKQGNYGYTF. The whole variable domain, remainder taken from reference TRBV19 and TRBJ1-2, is DGGITQSPKYLFRKEGQNVTLSCEQNLNHDAMYWYRQDPGQGLRLIYYSQIVNDFQKGDIAEGYSVSREKKESFPLTVTSAQKNPTAFYLCASSKQGNYGYTFGSGTRLTVV.

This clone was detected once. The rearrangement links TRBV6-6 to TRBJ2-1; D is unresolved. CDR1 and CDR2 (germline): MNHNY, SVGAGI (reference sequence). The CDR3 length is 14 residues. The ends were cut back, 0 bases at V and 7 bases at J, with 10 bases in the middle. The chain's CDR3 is CASSYSGDGNEQFF. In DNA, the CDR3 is TGTGCCAGCAGTTACTCAGGCGACGGAAATGAGCAGTTCTTC.

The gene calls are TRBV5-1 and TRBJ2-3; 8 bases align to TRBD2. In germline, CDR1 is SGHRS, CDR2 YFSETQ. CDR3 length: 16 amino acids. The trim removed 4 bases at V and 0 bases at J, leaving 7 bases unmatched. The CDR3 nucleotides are TGCGCCAGCAGCGCGGGGGGCAGCCCTAGCACAGATACGCAGTATTTT. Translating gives CASSAGGSPSTDTQYF.

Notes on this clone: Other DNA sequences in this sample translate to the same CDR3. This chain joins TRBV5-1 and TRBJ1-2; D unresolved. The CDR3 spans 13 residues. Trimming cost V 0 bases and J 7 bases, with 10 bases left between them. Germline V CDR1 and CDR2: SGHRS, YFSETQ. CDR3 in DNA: TGCGCCAGCAGCTTGGTTCCGCGGAGTGGCTACACCTTC. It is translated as CASSLVPRSGYTF.